The rows below give T cell receptor beta chains drawn from one sample of a study of radiation and T cells in renal cell carcinoma. Data came from immunoSEQ multiplex PCR; TCRdb stores just in-frame clones and leaves some out. The data show roughly 150,000 clones, over 80% seen once. Here the sequenced sample was blood, taken from a patient whose treatment included radiotherapy and nephrectomy. The receptors originated from a woman between 50 and 59 years old with renal cell carcinoma. Both conserved end residues are part of each CDR3. Each record gives: J gene, V gene, D gene, clone size, CDR3 DNA, CDR3 protein. The D gene is left open where the match is weak. Only some rows state a clone size, as once, few, many or a class for expanded clones.

J gene: TRBJ2-7; V gene: TRBV5-5; D gene: -; clone size: -; CDR3 DNA: TGTGCCAGCAGCTCGGACAGCTACGAGCAGTACTTC; CDR3 protein: CASSSDSYEQYF
J gene: TRBJ2-5; V gene: TRBV2; D gene: TRBD2; clone size: -; CDR3 DNA: TGTGCCAGCAGGACTAGCGGGGGCGAGACCCAGTACTTC; CDR3 protein: CASRTSGGETQYF
J gene: TRBJ2-7; V gene: TRBV11-2; D gene: TRBD2; clone size: few; CDR3 DNA: TGTGCCAGCAGCTTAGGTGGAGGGCGGGGGGACTACGAGCAGTACTTC; CDR3 protein: CASSLGGGRGDYEQYF
J gene: TRBJ2-2; V gene: TRBV7-2; D gene: -; clone size: -; CDR3 DNA: TGTGCCAGCAGCTTAGGGGGCACCGGGGAGCTGTTTTTT; CDR3 protein: CASSLGGTGELFF
J gene: TRBJ2-1; V gene: TRBV7-9; D gene: -; clone size: -; CDR3 DNA: TGTGCCAGCAGCTTAGTGACTTTATACAATGAGCAGTTCTTC; CDR3 protein: CASSLVTLYNEQFF
J gene: TRBJ1-3; V gene: TRBV5-1; D gene: -; clone size: -; CDR3 DNA: TGCGCCAGCAGCTTGGTGGCAGGGACTGGAAACACCATATATTTT; CDR3 protein: CASSLVAGTGNTIYF
J gene: TRBJ2-1; V gene: TRBV7-2; D gene: TRBD2; clone size: -; CDR3 DNA: TGTGCCAGCAGCCTTAGCGGGGGGGCCTTTGATGAGCAGTTCTTC; CDR3 protein: CASSLSGGAFDEQFF
J gene: TRBJ1-4; V gene: TRBV15; D gene: TRBD1; clone size: -; CDR3 DNA: TGTGCCACCAGCAGTCCGACAGGGAGCGGTTTTGAAAAACTGTTTTTT; CDR3 protein: CATSSPTGSGFEKLFF
J gene: TRBJ1-5; V gene: TRBV6-1; D gene: TRBD1; clone size: -; CDR3 DNA: TGTGCCAGCAGTACCTCAGGGGGGTTTCAGCCCCAGCATTTT; CDR3 protein: CASSTSGGFQPQHF
J gene: TRBJ1-1; V gene: TRBV5-1; D gene: -; clone size: -; CDR3 DNA: TGCGCCAGCAGCAAAGCTACTGGATTCACTGAAGCTTTCTTT; CDR3 protein: CASSKATGFTEAFF
J gene: TRBJ2-1; V gene: TRBV29-1; D gene: -; clone size: -; CDR3 DNA: TGCAGCGCCACGACAGTGTACAATGAGCAGTTCTTC; CDR3 protein: CSATTVYNEQFF
J gene: TRBJ2-7; V gene: TRBV18; D gene: TRBD1; clone size: -; CDR3 DNA: TGTGCCAGCTCGTTCGGGACAGGGGAAAACGAGCAGTACTTC; CDR3 protein: CASSFGTGENEQYF
J gene: TRBJ2-5; V gene: TRBV19; D gene: -; clone size: -; CDR3 DNA: TGTGCCAGTAGTTCATGGACAGAAGAGACCCAGTACTTC; CDR3 protein: CASSSWTEETQYF
J gene: TRBJ2-2; V gene: TRBV5-1; D gene: -; clone size: -; CDR3 DNA: TGCGCCAGCAGCTTATCAGTCACCGGTGAGCTGTTTTTT; CDR3 protein: CASSLSVTGELFF
J gene: TRBJ1-1; V gene: TRBV2; D gene: -; clone size: few; CDR3 DNA: TGTGCCAGCAACAAGGCTTACACTGAAGCTTTCTTT; CDR3 protein: CASNKAYTEAFF
J gene: TRBJ1-3; V gene: TRBV5-6; D gene: -; clone size: -; CDR3 DNA: TGTGCCAGCAGCCCTGACGGCCTCTCGACGAACACCATATATTTT; CDR3 protein: CASSPDGLSTNTIYF
J gene: TRBJ2-7; V gene: TRBV6-6; D gene: -; clone size: -; CDR3 DNA: TGTGCCAGCAGTTACGGAGGGCAGAGCTCCTACGAGCAGTACTTC; CDR3 protein: CASSYGGQSSYEQYF
J gene: TRBJ2-2; V gene: TRBV5-1; D gene: TRBD2; clone size: -; CDR3 DNA: TGCGCCAGCAGTGGCGGGGAGGGGAACACCGGGGAGCTGTTTTTT; CDR3 protein: CASSGGEGNTGELFF
J gene: TRBJ1-1; V gene: TRBV9; D gene: -; clone size: -; CDR3 DNA: TGTGCCAGCAGCGCACAGATGAACACTGAAGCTTTCTTT; CDR3 protein: CASSAQMNTEAFF
J gene: TRBJ2-5; V gene: TRBV29-1; D gene: TRBD2; clone size: -; CDR3 DNA: TGCAGCGTTAAAGATCCGGGGGGGACCCAGTACTTC; CDR3 protein: CSVKDPGGTQYF
J gene: TRBJ1-5; V gene: TRBV9; D gene: TRBD1; clone size: -; CDR3 DNA: TGTGCCAGCAGCGTATCCGGGACAGGCTATCAGCCCCAGCATTTT; CDR3 protein: CASSVSGTGYQPQHF
J gene: TRBJ1-1; V gene: TRBV19; D gene: -; clone size: once; CDR3 DNA: TGTGCCAGTAGTATATCGATTTCGAGGGGCGTTATGAACACTGAAGCTTTCTTT; CDR3 protein: CASSISISRGVMNTEAFF
J gene: TRBJ1-2; V gene: TRBV27; D gene: -; clone size: -; CDR3 DNA: TGTGCCAGCAGTAAGGGAGGGGTGGGGTATGGCTACACCTTC; CDR3 protein: CASSKGGVGYGYTF
J gene: TRBJ2-5; V gene: TRBV6-6; D gene: TRBD1; clone size: -; CDR3 DNA: TGTGCCAGCAGACCTGGACAGGGGCCCGCCGGGGAGACCCAGTACTTC; CDR3 protein: CASRPGQGPAGETQYF
J gene: TRBJ2-1; V gene: TRBV2; D gene: -; clone size: -; CDR3 DNA: TGTGCCAGCAGTGAAGCGCTGTTGAAGAATGAGCAGTTCTTC; CDR3 protein: CASSEALLKNEQFF
J gene: TRBJ2-3; V gene: TRBV19; D gene: -; clone size: -; CDR3 DNA: TGTGCCAGTAGTATTGAAGGCACAACCACAGATACGCAGTATTTT; CDR3 protein: CASSIEGTTTDTQYF
J gene: TRBJ1-1; V gene: TRBV19; D gene: -; clone size: -; CDR3 DNA: TGTGCCAGTAGTATTACCCCGATGGGGACTGAAGCTTTCTTT; CDR3 protein: CASSITPMGTEAFF
J gene: TRBJ2-1; V gene: TRBV6-6; D gene: TRBD2; clone size: -; CDR3 DNA: TGTGCCAGCAGTTACCGGACTAGCGGGGGTGGAAATGAGCAGTTCTTC; CDR3 protein: CASSYRTSGGGNEQFF
J gene: TRBJ2-7; V gene: TRBV11-2; D gene: -; clone size: -; CDR3 DNA: TGTGCCAGCAGCTCGCCCCGGGAACGGCTCGAGCAGTACTTC; CDR3 protein: CASSSPRERLEQYF
J gene: TRBJ2-1; V gene: TRBV11-3; D gene: -; clone size: -; CDR3 DNA: TGTGCCAGCAGCTTAGGTAGAAGCTCAGATGAGCAGTTCTTC; CDR3 protein: CASSLGRSSDEQFF
J gene: TRBJ2-5; V gene: TRBV7-9; D gene: -; clone size: -; CDR3 DNA: TGTGCCAGCAGCTTTGTCCGGGAAGAGACCCAGTACTTC; CDR3 protein: CASSFVREETQYF
J gene: TRBJ1-6; V gene: TRBV18; D gene: TRBD1; clone size: -; CDR3 DNA: TGTGCCAGCTCACCGGTTCAGGGGGAACCTAGCTCCTATAATTCACCCCTCCACTTT; CDR3 protein: CASSPVQGEPSSYNSPLHF
J gene: TRBJ1-2; V gene: TRBV7-6; D gene: -; clone size: once; CDR3 DNA: TGTGCCAGCAGCAAAGGCCTCCAGCGCGATTATGGCTACACCTTC; CDR3 protein: CASSKGLQRDYGYTF
J gene: TRBJ1-3; V gene: TRBV20-1; D gene: -; clone size: -; CDR3 DNA: TGCAGTGCCAGAGGTGGAAACACCATATATTTT; CDR3 protein: CSARGGNTIYF
J gene: TRBJ1-5; V gene: TRBV7-8; D gene: -; clone size: -; CDR3 DNA: TGTGCCAGCAGCTTGGCGGGGGGCAATCAGCCCCAGCATTTT; CDR3 protein: CASSLAGGNQPQHF
J gene: TRBJ2-1; V gene: TRBV5-1; D gene: -; clone size: -; CDR3 DNA: TGCGCCAGCAGCCGGACAGCGTCCGTGATCTACAATGAGCAGTTCTTC; CDR3 protein: CASSRTASVIYNEQFF
J gene: TRBJ2-5; V gene: TRBV29-1; D gene: -; clone size: -; CDR3 DNA: TGCAGCGTTAGGCAACAAGAGACCCAGTACTTC; CDR3 protein: CSVRQQETQYF
J gene: TRBJ2-3; V gene: TRBV19; D gene: TRBD2; clone size: -; CDR3 DNA: TGTGCCAGTTCCAGCGGGGGGGCAGATACGCAGTATTTT; CDR3 protein: CASSSGGADTQYF
J gene: TRBJ1-2; V gene: TRBV2; D gene: -; clone size: -; CDR3 DNA: TGTGCCAGCAGTGGACTCTCCATAGGCGGCTACACCTTC; CDR3 protein: CASSGLSIGGYTF
J gene: TRBJ2-7; V gene: TRBV7-9; D gene: -; clone size: -; CDR3 DNA: TGTGCCAGCAGCTTAGTGAGTAGGGGCCTCTACGAGCAGTACTTC; CDR3 protein: CASSLVSRGLYEQYF
J gene: TRBJ1-5; V gene: TRBV29-1; D gene: TRBD1; clone size: -; CDR3 DNA: TGCAGCGTTGAAGATGGACAGGGCGATCAGCCCCAGCATTTT; CDR3 protein: CSVEDGQGDQPQHF
J gene: TRBJ1-5; V gene: TRBV6-1; D gene: TRBD1; clone size: -; CDR3 DNA: TGTGCCAGCAGTGAAAGGCCAGGGGGAAGCAATCAGCCCCAGCATTTT; CDR3 protein: CASSERPGGSNQPQHF